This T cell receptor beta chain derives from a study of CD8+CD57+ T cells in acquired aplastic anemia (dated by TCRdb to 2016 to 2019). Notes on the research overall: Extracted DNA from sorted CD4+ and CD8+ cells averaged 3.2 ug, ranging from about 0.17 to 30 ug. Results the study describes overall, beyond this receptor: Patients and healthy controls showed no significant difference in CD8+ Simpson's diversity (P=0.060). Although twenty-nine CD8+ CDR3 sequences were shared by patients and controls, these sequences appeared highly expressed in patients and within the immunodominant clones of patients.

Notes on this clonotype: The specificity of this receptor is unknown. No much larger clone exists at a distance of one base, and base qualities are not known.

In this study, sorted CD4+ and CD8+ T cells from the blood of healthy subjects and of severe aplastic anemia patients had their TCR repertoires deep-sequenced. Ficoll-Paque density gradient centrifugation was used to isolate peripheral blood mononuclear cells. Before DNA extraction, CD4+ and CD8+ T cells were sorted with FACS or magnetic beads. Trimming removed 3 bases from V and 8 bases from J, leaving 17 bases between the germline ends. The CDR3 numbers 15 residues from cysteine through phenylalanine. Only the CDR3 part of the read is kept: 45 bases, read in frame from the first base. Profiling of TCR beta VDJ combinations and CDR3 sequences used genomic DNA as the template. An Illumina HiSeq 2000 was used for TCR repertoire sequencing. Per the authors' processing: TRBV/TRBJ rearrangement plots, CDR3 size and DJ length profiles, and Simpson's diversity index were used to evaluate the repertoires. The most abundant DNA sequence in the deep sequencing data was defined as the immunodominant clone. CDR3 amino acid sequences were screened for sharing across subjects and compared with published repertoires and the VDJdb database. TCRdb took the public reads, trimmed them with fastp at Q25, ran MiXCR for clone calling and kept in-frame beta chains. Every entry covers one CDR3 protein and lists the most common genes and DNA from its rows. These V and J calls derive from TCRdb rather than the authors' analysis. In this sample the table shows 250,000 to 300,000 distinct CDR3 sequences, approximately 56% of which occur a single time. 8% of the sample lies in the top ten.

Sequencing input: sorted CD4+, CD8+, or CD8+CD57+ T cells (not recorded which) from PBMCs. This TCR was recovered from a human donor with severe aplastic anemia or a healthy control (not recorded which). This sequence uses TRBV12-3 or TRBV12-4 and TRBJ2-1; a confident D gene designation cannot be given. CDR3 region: CASSFVLEPQDEQFF. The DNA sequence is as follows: TGTGCCAGCAGTTTTGTGCTCGAACCTCAGGATGAGCAGTTCTTC.